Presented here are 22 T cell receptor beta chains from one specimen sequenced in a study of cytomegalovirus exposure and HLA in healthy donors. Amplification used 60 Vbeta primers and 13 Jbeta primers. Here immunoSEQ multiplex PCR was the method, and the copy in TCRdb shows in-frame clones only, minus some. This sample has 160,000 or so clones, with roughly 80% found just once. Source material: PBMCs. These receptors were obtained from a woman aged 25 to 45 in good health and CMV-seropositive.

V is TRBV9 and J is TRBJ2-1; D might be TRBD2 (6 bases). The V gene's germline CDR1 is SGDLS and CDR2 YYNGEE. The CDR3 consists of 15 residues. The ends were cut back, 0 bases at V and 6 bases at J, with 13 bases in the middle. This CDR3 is CASSVVGGTGNEQFF. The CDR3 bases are TGTGCCAGCAGCGTAGTCGGGGGAACTGGCAATGAGCAGTTCTTC.

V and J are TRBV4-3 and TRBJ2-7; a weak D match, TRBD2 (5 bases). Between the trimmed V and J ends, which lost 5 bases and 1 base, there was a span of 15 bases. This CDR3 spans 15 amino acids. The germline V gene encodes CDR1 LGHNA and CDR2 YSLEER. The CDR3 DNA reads TGCGCCAGCAGCTACCGACGAGGGTGGTCCTACGAGCAGTACTTC. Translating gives CASSYRRGWSYEQYF.

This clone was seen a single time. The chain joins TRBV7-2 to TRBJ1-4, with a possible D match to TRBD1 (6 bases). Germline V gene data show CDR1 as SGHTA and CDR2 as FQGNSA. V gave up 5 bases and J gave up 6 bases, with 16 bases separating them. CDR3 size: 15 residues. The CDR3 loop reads CASSPGGPGDEKLFF. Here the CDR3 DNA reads TGTGCCAGCAGCCCCGGGGGGCCGGGGGATGAAAAACTGTTTTTT.

The CDR3 DNA sequence: TGTGCCAGCAGCTCCACAGGGGGGAACACTGAAGCTTTCTTT. It codes for CASSSTGGNTEAFF. This chain connects TRBV11-3 to TRBJ1-1, with 8 bases matching TRBD1. Germline CDR1 reads SGHNT; CDR2 reads YENEEA. The CDR3 spans 14 residues. With V trimmed by 4 bases and J by 1 base, 2 bases remained unmatched.

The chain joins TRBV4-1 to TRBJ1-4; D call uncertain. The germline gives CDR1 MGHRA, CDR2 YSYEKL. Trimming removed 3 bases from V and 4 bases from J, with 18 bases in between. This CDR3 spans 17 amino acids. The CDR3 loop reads CASSQDPPPGGNEKLFF. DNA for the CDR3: TGCGCCAGCAGCCAGGATCCTCCACCAGGTGGTAATGAAAAACTGTTTTTT.

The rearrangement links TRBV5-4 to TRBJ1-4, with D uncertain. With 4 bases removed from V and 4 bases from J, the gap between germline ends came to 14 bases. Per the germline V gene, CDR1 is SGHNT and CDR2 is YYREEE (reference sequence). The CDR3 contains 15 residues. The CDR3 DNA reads TGTGCCAGCAGCCGCTCGGGTAGTCTTAATGAAAAACTGTTTTTT. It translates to CASSRSGSLNEKLFF.

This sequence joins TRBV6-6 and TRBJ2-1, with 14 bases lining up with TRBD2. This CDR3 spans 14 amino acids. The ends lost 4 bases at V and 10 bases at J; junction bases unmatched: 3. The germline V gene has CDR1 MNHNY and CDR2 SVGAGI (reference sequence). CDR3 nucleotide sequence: TGTGCCAGCAGTTTGGGACTAGCGGGGGACGAGCAGTTCTTC. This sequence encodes CASSLGLAGDEQFF.

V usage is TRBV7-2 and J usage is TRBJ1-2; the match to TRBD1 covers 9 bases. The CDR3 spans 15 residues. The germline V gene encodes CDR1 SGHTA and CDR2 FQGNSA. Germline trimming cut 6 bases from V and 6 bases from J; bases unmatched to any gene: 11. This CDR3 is CASSHPGTGMHGYTF. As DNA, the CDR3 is TGTGCCAGCAGTCACCCCGGGACAGGGATGCATGGCTACACCTTC.

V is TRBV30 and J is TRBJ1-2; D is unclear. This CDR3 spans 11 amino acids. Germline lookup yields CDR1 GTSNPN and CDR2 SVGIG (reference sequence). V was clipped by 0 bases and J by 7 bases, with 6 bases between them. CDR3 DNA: TGTGCCTGGAGTGTAGAGTCTGGCTACACCTTC. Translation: CAWSVESGYTF.

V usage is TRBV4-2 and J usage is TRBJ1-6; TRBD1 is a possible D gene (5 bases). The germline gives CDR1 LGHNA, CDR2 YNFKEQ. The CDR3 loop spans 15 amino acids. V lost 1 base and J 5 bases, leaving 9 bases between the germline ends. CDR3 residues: CASSQVGADNSPLHF. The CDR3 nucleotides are TGTGCCAGCAGCCAAGTAGGGGCCGATAATTCACCCCTCCACTTT.

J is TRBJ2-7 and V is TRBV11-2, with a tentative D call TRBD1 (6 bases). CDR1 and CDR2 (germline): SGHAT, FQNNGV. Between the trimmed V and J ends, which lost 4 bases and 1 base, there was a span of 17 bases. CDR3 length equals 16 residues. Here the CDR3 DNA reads TGTGCCAGCAGCTCCCTAAGGGGGTTTCAGTCCTACGAGCAGTACTTC. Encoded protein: CASSSLRGFQSYEQYF.

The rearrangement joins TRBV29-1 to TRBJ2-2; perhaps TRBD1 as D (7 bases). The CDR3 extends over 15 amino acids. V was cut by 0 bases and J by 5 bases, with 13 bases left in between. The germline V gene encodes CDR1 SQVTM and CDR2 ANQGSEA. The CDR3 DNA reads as TGCAGCGTTGAAGACGGAGGGGGCAAAACCGGGGAGCTGTTTTTT. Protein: CSVEDGGGKTGELFF.

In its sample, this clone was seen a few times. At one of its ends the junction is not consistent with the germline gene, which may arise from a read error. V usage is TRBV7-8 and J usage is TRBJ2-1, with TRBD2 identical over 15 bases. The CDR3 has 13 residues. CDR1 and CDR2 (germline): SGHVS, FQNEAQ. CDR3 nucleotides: TGTGCCAGCAGCTCGGGACTAGCGGGGGGCTTAGTCTTC. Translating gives CASSSGLAGGLVF.

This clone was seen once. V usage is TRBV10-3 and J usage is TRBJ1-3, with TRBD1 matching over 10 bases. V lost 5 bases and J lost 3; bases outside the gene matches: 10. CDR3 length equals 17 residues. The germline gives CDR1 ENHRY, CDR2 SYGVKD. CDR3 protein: CAISPGQGTGYGNTIYF. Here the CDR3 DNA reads TGTGCCATCAGTCCGGGACAGGGGACGGGTTATGGAAACACCATATATTTT.

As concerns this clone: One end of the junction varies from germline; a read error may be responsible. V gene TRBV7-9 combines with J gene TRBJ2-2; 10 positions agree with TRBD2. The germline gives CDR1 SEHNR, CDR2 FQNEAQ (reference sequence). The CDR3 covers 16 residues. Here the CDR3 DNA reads TGTTCCAGCAGCCTTCAGCGGGGGGGCCCCACCGGGGAGCTGTTTTTT. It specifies CSSSLQRGGPTGELFF.

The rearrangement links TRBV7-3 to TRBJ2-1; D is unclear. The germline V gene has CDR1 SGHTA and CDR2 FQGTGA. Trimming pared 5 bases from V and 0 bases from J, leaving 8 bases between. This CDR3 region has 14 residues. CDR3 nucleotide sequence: TGTGCCAGCAGCCCACTCCCCTCCTACAATGAGCAGTTCTTC. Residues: CASSPLPSYNEQFF.

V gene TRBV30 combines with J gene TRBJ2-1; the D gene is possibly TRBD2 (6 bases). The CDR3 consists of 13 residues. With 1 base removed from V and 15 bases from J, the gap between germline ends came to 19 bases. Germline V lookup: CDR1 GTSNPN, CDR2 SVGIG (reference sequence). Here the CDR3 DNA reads TGTGCCTGGAGTGCTAATTGGGACTCCTCTCCGTTCTTC. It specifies CAWSANWDSSPFF.

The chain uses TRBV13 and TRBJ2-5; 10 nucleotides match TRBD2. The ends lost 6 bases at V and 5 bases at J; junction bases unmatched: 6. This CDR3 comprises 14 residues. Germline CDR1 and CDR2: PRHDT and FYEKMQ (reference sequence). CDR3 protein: CASSQRGGLETQYF. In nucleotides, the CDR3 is TGTGCCAGCAGTCAGCGGGGGGGGCTGGAGACCCAGTACTTC.

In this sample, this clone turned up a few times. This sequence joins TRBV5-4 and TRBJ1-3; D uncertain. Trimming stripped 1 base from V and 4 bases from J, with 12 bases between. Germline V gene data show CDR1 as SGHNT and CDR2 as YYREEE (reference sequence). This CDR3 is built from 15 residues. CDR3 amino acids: CASSLYPSRGNTIYF. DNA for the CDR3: TGTGCCAGCAGCTTGTATCCGTCGCGGGGAAACACCATATATTTT.

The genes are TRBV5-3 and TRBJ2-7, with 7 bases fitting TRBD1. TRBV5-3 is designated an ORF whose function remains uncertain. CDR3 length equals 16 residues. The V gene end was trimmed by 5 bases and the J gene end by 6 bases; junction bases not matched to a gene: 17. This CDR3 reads CARRGPVGTARTEQYF. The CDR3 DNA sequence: TGTGCCAGAAGGGGGCCCGTTGGGACAGCGAGAACCGAGCAGTACTTC.

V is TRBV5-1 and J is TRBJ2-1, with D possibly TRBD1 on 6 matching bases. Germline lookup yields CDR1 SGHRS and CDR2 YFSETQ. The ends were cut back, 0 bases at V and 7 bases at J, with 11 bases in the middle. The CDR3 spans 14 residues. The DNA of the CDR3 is TGCGCCAGCAGCTTGGGACAGGTAGGGAATGAGCAGTTCTTC. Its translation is CASSLGQVGNEQFF. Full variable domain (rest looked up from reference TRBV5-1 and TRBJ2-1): KAGVTQTPRYLIKTRGQQVTLSCSPISGHRSVSWYQQTPGQGLQFLFEYFSETQRNKGNFPGRFSGRQFSNSRSEMNVSTLELGDSALYLCASSLGQVGNEQFFGPGTRLTVL.

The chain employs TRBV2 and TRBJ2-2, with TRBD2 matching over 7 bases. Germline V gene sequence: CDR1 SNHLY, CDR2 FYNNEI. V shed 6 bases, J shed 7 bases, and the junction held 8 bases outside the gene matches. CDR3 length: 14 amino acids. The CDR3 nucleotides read TGTGCCAGCAGCGAGACTAGCTGGGGCGGGGAGCTGTTTTTT. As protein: CASSETSWGGELFF. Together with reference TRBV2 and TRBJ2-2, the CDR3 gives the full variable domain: EPEVTQTPSHQVTQMGQEVILRCVPISNHLYFYWYRQILGQKVEFLVSFYNNEISEKSEIFDDQFSVERPDGSNFTLKIRSTKLEDSAMYFCASSETSWGGELFFGEGSRLTVL.